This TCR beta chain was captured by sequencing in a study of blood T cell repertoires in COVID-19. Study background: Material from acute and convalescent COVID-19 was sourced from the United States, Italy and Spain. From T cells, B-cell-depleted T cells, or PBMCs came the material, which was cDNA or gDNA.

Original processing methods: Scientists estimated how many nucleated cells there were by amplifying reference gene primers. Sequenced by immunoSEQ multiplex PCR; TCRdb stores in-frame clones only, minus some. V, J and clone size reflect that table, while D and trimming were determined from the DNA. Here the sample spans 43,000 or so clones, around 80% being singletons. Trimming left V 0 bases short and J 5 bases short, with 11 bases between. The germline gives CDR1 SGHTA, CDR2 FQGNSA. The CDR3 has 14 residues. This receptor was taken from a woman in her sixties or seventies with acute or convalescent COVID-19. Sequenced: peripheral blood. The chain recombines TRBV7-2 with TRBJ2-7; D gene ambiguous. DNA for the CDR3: TGTGCCAGCAGCTTAGCCGCCAGTGCTGACGAGCAGTACTTC. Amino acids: CASSLAASADEQYF.